This TCR beta chain was captured in a study of blood T cell repertoires in COVID-19. In the study overall: The samples span acute and convalescent COVID-19 from the United States, Italy and Spain.

Trimming left V 4 bases short and J 0 bases short, with 10 bases between. CDR3 length: 14 residues. CDR1 and CDR2 (germline): SGHRS, YFSETQ. Methods used by the authors: Cell counts per sample came from amplifying reference gene primers. The assay was immunoSEQ multiplex PCR, and TCRdb's table has in-frame clones only and misses some. V and J calls plus clone size are reproduced from that table; the DNA served to infer D and trimming. This table holds approximately 190,000 clones, roughly 84% found once. Contact with a PCR-confirmed or clinician-diagnosed COVID-19 case occurred within 2 weeks of entry.

Sequences were obtained from PBMCs or T cells enriched from blood (not recorded which). This TCR came from a woman between 25 and 40 years old who had been exposed to COVID-19. The chain joins TRBV5-1 to TRBJ1-1; D is perhaps TRBD1 (5 bases). CDR3 protein: CASSPTVMNTEAFF. CDR3 in DNA: TGCGCCAGCAGCCCGACAGTGATGAACACTGAAGCTTTCTTT.